This T cell receptor beta chain was sequenced in a study of T cells after yellow fever vaccination. In TCRdb, the 5' RACE reads were re-called with MiXCR into one record per CDR3 protein. Of hundreds of thousands of distinct CDR3 sequences detected, roughly 13% appear once; the ten largest clones hold over 11%. Germline V lookup: CDR1 ENHRY, CDR2 SYGVKD. This CDR3 comprises 13 residues. Trimming removed 0 bases from V and 6 bases from J, with 6 bases in between. Sequenced here: PBMCs, sampled on the day of the yellow fever booster vaccination. This receptor was taken from a man aged 25 to 40 who received the YFV17D yellow fever vaccine. This rearrangement joins TRBV10-3 to TRBJ2-1, with D perhaps given as TRBD1 or TRBD2 (5 bases each). Here the CDR3 reads CAISESGGNEQFF. CDR3 DNA: TGTGCCATCAGTGAGTCTGGGGGCAATGAGCAGTTCTTC.